The table lists the clone carrying this T cell receptor (beta chain) with many counts. The target antigen is unknown. This sample stems from a study of T cells after yellow fever vaccination. Study observations and caveats: The CD4 and CD8 compartments had a small share of their clonotypes in common.

UMIs and a universal primer site were added when TCR cDNA was made by 5'RACE template switching. MiXCR, run by TCRdb on the 5' RACE reads, gives a single entry per CDR3 protein. The table records approximately 240,000 distinct CDR3 sequences, roughly 3.5% of them present only once. Between the trimmed V and J ends, which lost 5 bases and 4 bases, there was a span of 14 bases. Germline CDR1 and CDR2: SGHTA and FQGTGA. The CDR3 runs to 14 residues. This sample comprised PBMCs, obtained 15 days after the yellow fever booster vaccination. The chain carries TRBV7-3 and TRBJ2-5; tentatively, D is TRBD2 (6 bases). This sequence originates from a young man who received the YFV17D yellow fever vaccine. CDR3 coding DNA: TGTGCCAGCAGCGGGGGGTCCAATGGAGAGACCCAGTACTTC. Translating gives CASSGGSNGETQYF.